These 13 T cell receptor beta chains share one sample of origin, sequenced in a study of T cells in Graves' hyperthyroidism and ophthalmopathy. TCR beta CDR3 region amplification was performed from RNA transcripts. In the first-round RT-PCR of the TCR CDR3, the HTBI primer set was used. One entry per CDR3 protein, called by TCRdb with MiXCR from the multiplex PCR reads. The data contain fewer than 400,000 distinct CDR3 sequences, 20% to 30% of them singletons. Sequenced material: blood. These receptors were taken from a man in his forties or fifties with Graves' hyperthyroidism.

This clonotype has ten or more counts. CDR3 sequence reads: CASRGQGNTEAFF. Written as DNA, the CDR3 is TGTGCCAGCAGGGGACAGGGGAACACTGAAGCTTTCTTT. The chain links TRBV12-3 or TRBV12-4 to TRBJ1-1; 9 bases are shared with TRBD1. This CDR3 contains 13 residues. J was trimmed by 1 base and V by 6 bases; bases with no gene match: 0.

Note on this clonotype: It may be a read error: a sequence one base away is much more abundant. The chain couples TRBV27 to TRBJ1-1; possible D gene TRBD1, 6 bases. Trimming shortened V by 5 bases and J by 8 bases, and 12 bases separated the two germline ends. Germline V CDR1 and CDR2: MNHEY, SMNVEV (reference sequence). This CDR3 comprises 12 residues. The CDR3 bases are TGTGCCAGCAGTGATCGGGGGCGGGAAGCTTTCTTT. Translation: CASSDRGREAFF.

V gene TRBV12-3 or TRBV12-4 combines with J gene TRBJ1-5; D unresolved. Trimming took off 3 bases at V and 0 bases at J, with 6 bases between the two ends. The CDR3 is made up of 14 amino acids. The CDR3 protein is CASSFGPSNQPQHF. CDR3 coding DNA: TGTGCCAGCAGTTTTGGGCCTAGCAATCAGCCCCAGCATTTT.

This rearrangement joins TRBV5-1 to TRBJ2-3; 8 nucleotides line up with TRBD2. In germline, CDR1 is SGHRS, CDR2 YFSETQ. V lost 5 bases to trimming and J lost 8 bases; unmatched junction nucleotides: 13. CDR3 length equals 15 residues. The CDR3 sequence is CASRPRAGEVVTQYF. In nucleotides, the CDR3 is TGCGCCAGCAGGCCCCGAGCGGGAGAAGTGGTTACGCAGTATTTT.

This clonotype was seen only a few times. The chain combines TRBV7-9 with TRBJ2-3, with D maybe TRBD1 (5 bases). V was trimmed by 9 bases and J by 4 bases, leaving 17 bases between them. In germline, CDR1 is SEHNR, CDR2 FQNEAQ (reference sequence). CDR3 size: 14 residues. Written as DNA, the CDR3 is TGTGCCAGTGGTGACAGTCTGGGTCCAGATACGCAGTATTTT. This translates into CASGDSLGPDTQYF.

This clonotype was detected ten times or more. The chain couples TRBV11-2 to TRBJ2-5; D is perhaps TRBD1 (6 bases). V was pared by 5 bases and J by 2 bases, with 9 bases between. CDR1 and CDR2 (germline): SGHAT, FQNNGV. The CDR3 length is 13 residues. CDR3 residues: CASSRQDQETQYF. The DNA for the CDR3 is TGTGCCAGCAGCAGACAGGATCAAGAGACCCAGTACTTC.

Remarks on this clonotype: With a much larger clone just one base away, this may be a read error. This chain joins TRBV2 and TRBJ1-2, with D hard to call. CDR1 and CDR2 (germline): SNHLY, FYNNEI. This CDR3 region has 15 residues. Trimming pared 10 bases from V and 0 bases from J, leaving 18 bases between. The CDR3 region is CATPRSTATNYGYTF. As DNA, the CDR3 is TGTGCCACACCAAGGAGCACAGCGACTAACTATGGCTACACCTTC.

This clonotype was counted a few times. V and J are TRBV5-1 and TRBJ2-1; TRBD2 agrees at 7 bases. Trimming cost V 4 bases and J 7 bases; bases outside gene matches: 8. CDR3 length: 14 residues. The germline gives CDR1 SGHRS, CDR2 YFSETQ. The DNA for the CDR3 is TGCGCCAGCAGCATTAAAAACGGGAGGAATGAGCAGTTCTTC. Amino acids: CASSIKNGRNEQFF. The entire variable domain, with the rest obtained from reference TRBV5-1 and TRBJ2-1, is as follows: KAGVTQTPRYLIKTRGQQVTLSCSPISGHRSVSWYQQTPGQGLQFLFEYFSETQRNKGNFPGRFSGRQFSNSRSEMNVSTLELGDSALYLCASSIKNGRNEQFFGPGTRLTVL.

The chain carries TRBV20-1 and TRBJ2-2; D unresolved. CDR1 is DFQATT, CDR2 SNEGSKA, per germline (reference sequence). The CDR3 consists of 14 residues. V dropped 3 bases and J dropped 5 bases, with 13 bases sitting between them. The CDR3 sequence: CSASSAARTGELFF. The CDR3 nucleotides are TGCAGTGCTAGTTCGGCTGCCCGAACCGGGGAGCTGTTTTTT.

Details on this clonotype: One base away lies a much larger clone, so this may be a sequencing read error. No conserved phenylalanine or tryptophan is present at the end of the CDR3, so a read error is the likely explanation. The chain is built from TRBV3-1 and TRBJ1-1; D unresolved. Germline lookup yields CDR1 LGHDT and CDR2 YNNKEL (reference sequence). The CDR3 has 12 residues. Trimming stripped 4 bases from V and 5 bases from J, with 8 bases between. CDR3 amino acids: CASSLPETEAFS. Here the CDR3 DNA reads TGTGCCAGCAGCCTCCCCGAAACTGAAGCTTTCTCT.

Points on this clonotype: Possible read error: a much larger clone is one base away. The CDR3 DNA follows: TGTGCCAGCAGAAACCGGGGCAAGGACACTGAAGCTTTCTTT. It encodes CASRNRGKDTEAFF. The chain employs TRBV12-3 or TRBV12-4 and TRBJ1-1, with a weak D call TRBD1 (5 bases). This CDR3 spans 14 amino acids. Trimming shortened V by 6 bases and J by 3 bases, and 14 bases separated the two germline ends.

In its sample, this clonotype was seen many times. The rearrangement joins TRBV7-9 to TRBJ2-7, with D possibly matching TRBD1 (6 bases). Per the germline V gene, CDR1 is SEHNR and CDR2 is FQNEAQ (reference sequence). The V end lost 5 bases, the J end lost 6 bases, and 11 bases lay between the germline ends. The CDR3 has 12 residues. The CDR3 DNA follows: TGTGCCAGCAGCCCCACAGGGATCGAGCAGTACTTC. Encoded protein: CASSPTGIEQYF.

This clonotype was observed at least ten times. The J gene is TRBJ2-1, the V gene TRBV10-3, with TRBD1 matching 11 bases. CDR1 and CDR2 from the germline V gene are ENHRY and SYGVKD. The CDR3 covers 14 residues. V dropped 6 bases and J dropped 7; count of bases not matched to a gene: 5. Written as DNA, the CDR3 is TGTGCCATCAGGGGGACAGGGGGAGGTAATGAGCAGTTCTTC. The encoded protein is CAIRGTGGGNEQFF.